This T cell receptor beta chain was profiled in a study of CD8 T cells in ankylosing spondylitis. The authors made TCR beta libraries by quantitative 5'-RACE with molecular barcodes. TCRdb re-called the 5' RACE reads through MiXCR, storing one row per CDR3 protein. The sample holds over 700,000 distinct CDR3 sequences, around 17% seen once. CDR1 is SGHRS and CDR2 is YFSETQ in the germline V gene. The J segment lost 1 base and the V segment lost 3 bases, leaving 2 bases of the junction unmatched. This CDR3 comprises 15 residues. Study-level results: Some motif variants had been reported before (in reactive arthritis synovial fluid and blood). Disease-linked clones displayed a CD8+ phenotype and appeared relatively rarely in peripheral blood. It was reported that disease-linked clones were significantly enriched in matched ankylosing spondylitis synovial fluid. A TCR beta motif made of roughly eight highly homologous variants seemed typical of ankylosing spondylitis blood.

In its sample, this clonotype was seen many times. Its antigen is undetermined. The sequenced sample consisted of blood, either unsorted or a sorted T cell fraction (not recorded which). V gene TRBV5-1 combines with J gene TRBJ2-1; 9 nucleotides line up with TRBD1. The receptor's source is a male donor with ankylosing spondylitis. The CDR3 is CASSSGQGSYNEQFF. CDR3 DNA sequence: TGCGCCAGCAGCTCGGGACAGGGTTCCTACAATGAGCAGTTCTTC.